This entry describes one TCR beta chain. Its antigen remains unidentified. Here immunoSEQ multiplex PCR was the method, and the copy in TCRdb shows in-frame clones only, minus some. The sample includes roughly 120,000 clones, about 90% of them seen just once. These data are taken from a study of T cell responses to AZD1222 COVID-19 vaccine. Regarding the study as a whole: Repertoire sampling occurred only after the peak T cell response. Per reports, nearly half of all spike-specific TCRs target regions that are unmutated in variants. Donor demographics were predominantly white British with a female majority; clonal diversity may be underestimated.

The V and J ends lost 9 bases and 3 bases, in that order; junction bases with no gene match: 2. This CDR3 spans 13 amino acids. This chain links TRBV12-3 or TRBV12-4 with TRBJ2-6; 7 bases are a match to TRBD2. The sequencing here drew on peripheral blood, taken on day 0 of AZD1222 vaccination. The receptor comes from an adult in good health. CDR3 bases: TGTGCCAGTTCGGGGGGTGGGGCCAACGTCCTGACTTTC. Its protein is CASSGGGANVLTF.